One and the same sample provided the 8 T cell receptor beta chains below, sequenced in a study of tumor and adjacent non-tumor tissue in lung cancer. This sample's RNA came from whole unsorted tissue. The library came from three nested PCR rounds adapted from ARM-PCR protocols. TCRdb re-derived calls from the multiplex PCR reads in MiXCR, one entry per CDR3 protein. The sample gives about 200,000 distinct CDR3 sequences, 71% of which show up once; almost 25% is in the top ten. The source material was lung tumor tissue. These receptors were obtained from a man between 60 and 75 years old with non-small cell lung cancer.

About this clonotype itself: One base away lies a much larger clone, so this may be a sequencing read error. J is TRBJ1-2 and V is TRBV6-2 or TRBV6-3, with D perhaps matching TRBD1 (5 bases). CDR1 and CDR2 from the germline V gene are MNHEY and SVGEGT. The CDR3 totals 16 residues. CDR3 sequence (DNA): TGTTCCAGCAGTTACGGGGGACGAGGTATCGACTATGGCTACACCTTC. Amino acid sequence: CSSSYGGRGIDYGYTF.

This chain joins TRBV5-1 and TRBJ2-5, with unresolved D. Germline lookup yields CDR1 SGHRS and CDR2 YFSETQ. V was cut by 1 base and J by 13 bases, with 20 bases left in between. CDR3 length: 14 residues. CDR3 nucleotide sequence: TGCGCCAGCAGCTTGATATCCCGGAAAGAGACCAGGTACTTC. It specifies CASSLISRKETRYF.

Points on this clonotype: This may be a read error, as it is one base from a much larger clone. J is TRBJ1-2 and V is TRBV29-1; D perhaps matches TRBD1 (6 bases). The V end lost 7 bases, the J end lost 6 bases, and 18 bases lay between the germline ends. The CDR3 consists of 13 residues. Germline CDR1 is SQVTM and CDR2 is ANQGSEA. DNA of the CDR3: TGCAGCGGGGGCGATAACAGGGATAATGGCTACACCTTC. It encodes CSGGDNRDNGYTF.

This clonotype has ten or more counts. In nucleotides, the CDR3 is TGCGCCAGCAGCCCTCTTGTAGCGGGGGGGGGGACAGATACGCAGTATTTT. Protein sequence: CASSPLVAGGGTDTQYF. The rearrangement links TRBV4-3 to TRBJ2-3, with 11 bases matching TRBD2. The CDR3 totals 17 residues. Per the germline V gene, CDR1 is LGHNA and CDR2 is YSLEER. V lost 4 bases, J lost 3 bases, and 9 bases stayed unmatched.

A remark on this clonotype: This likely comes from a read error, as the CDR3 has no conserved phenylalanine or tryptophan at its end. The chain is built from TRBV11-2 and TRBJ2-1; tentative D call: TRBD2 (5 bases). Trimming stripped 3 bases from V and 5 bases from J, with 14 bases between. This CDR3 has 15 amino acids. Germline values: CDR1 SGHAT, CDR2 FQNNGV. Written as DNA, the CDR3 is TGTGCCAGCAGCTTGGGTAACGGGGTTCACAATGAGCAGTTCCTC. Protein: CASSLGNGVHNEQFL.

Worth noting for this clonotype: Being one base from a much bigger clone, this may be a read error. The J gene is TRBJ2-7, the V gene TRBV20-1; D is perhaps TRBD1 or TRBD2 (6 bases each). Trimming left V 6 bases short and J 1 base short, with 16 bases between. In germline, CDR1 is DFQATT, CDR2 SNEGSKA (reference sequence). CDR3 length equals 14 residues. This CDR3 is CSARGRGPSYEQYF. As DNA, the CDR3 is TGCAGTGCGCGGGGCAGGGGCCCTTCCTACGAGCAGTACTTC.

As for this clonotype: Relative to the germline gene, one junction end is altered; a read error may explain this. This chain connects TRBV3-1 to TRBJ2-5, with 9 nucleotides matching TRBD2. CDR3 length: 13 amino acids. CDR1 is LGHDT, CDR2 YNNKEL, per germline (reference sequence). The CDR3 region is CASSQGLAAKSHF. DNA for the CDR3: TGTGCCAGCAGCCAAGGACTAGCGGCTAAAAGTCACTTC.

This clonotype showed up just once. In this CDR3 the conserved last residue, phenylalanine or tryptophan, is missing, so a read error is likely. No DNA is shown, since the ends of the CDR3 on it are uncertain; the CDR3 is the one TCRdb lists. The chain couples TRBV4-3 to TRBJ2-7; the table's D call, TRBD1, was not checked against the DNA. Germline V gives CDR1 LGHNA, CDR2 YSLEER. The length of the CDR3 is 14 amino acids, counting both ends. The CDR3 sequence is CASSSRTGGDEEYL.